The rows below give T cell receptor beta chains drawn from one sample of a study of a mutant IDH1 vaccine in newly diagnosed glioma. These receptors lack a known antigen. The protocol was immunoSEQ multiplex PCR, while the TCRdb copy is restricted to in-frame clones and leaves out a portion. The sample contains 65,000 or so clones, roughly 85% of which appear only once. Specimen: PBMCs, collected from a glioma patient whose treatment included an IDH1 peptide vaccine. The origin of the receptors is a man aged 25 to 40 with glioma. Each CDR3 is given with its conserved first and last residue. Each record gives: D gene, J gene, V gene, clone size, CDR3 DNA, CDR3 protein. D genes are given only for firm matches. Clone size is not always given. Where it is, it says once, few, many or a class for expanded clones.

TRBD1	TRBJ2-1	TRBV30	-	TGTGCCTCGTCACAGGGGGTCCCCTACAATGAGCAGTTCTTC	CASSQGVPYNEQFF
-	TRBJ2-3	TRBV5-4	-	TGTGCCAGCAGCGTGGGACTCCAAGTGGATACGCAGTATTTT	CASSVGLQVDTQYF
-	TRBJ2-7	TRBV19	-	TGTGCCAGTAGTAGGGCCGGGACTGACCTCTACGAGCAGTACTTC	CASSRAGTDLYEQYF
TRBD2	TRBJ2-1	TRBV2	-	TGTGCCACCTTGACTAGCGGGGGCAGCTATGAGCAGTTCTTC	CATLTSGGSYEQFF
-	TRBJ2-7	TRBV12-2	-	TGTGCAAGTCGCTTAGAAGGGGGGGTAAGCTCCTACGAGCAGTACTTC	CASRLEGGVSSYEQYF
TRBD1	TRBJ2-7	TRBV19	-	TGTGCCAGTAGTCCCCGCGGTGGACAGGTGTCCTACGAGCAGTACTTC	CASSPRGGQVSYEQYF
-	TRBJ1-2	TRBV5-6	-	TGTGCCAGCAGCTTGGGGACTCATGGCTACACCTTC	CASSLGTHGYTF
TRBD1	TRBJ1-4	TRBV28	-	TGTGCCAGCAGTTTATCCAGGGGGCATGGGGAAAAACTGTTTTTT	CASSLSRGHGEKLFF
TRBD1	TRBJ2-5	TRBV5-4	once	TGTGCCAGCAGCAAAGCCGGGACAGGGGGAGAGACCCAGTACTTC	CASSKAGTGGETQYF
-	TRBJ2-7	TRBV6-1	-	TGTGCCAGCAGTGTCGCGGTAGGGGACGAGCAGTACTTC	CASSVAVGDEQYF
-	TRBJ2-2	TRBV4-1	few	TGCGCCAGCAGCCGGGACACCGGGGAGCTGTTTTTT	CASSRDTGELFF
TRBD2	TRBJ2-5	TRBV6-1	-	TGTGCCAGCAGTGAACTAGCGGGGGGGTCTGAGACCCAGTACTTC	CASSELAGGSETQYF
-	TRBJ1-1	TRBV7-9	-	TGTGCCAGCAGCTTAGGGGGCAGACTGAACACTGAAGCTTTCTTT	CASSLGGRLNTEAFF
TRBD1	TRBJ1-5	TRBV6-1	-	TGTGCCAGCAGTGGCGGACAGGGGTTTCAGCCCCAGCATTTT	CASSGGQGFQPQHF
-	TRBJ1-6	TRBV25-1	-	TGTGCCAGCAGTGGGCCGGCCATACATAATTCACCCCTCCACTTT	CASSGPAIHNSPLHF
TRBD1	TRBJ1-2	TRBV27	-	TGTGCCAGCAGTCCATCTGGGACAGGACATGCTAACTATGGCTACACCTTC	CASSPSGTGHANYGYTF
-	TRBJ2-2	TRBV5-1	-	TGCGCCAGCAGCTTGGTAGTATCCTCAGGGGAGCTGTTTTTT	CASSLVVSSGELFF
-	TRBJ2-7	TRBV5-1	-	TGCGCCAGCAGCGAGCAGTACTTC	CASSEQYF
TRBD1	TRBJ1-1	TRBV19	medium-sized	TGTGCCAGTAGTAGTCCCGACAGGGACACTGAAGCTTTCTTT	CASSSPDRDTEAFF
-	TRBJ1-2	TRBV4-1	-	TGCGCCAGCAGCCACCTCCCAACCAAGGGCTACACCTTC	CASSHLPTKGYTF
TRBD1	TRBJ2-7	TRBV4-2	-	TGTGCCAGCAGCTTGGGGGACAGCCCCTACGAGCAGTACTTC	CASSLGDSPYEQYF
-	TRBJ1-5	TRBV2	-	TGTGCCAGCAGTGGGCAGATTACTAGCAATCAGCCCCAGCATTTT	CASSGQITSNQPQHF
-	TRBJ2-7	TRBV10-3	-	TGTGCCATCAGTGTTCAGACTGCGTCCTACGAGCAGTACTTC	CAISVQTASYEQYF
TRBD1	TRBJ1-2	TRBV30	-	TGTGCCTGGAGGATATACAGGGGTGGCGGCTACACCTTC	CAWRIYRGGGYTF
-	TRBJ2-3	TRBV27	-	TGTGCCAGCAGTTTGAGTCCCACTAGCACAGATACGCAGTATTTT	CASSLSPTSTDTQYF
-	TRBJ2-3	TRBV14	-	TGTGCCAGCAGCCTACTAGGACGGACAGATACGCAGTATTTT	CASSLLGRTDTQYF
TRBD2	TRBJ2-7	TRBV5-4	-	TGTGCCAGCAGCTTGGGGCTAGCGGGAGACTACGAGCAGTACTTC	CASSLGLAGDYEQYF
-	TRBJ1-2	TRBV2	few	TGTGCCAGCAGTCATCTGCAAGCTAACTATGGCTACACCTTC	CASSHLQANYGYTF
TRBD2	TRBJ2-4	TRBV27	-	TGTGCCAGCAGTCCTGGACTAGCTGGGGGGCAAAACATTCAGTACTTC	CASSPGLAGGQNIQYF
-	TRBJ2-7	TRBV10-3	few	TGTGCCATCAGTGACAGCGCCTACGAGCAGTACTTC	CAISDSAYEQYF
-	TRBJ2-7	TRBV6-5	once	TGTGCCAGCAAAGGACTTCGTAGGGTCTCCTACGAGCAGTACTTC	CASKGLRRVSYEQYF
-	TRBJ1-1	TRBV19	many	TGTGCCAGTTTAAAAGGGGACGACACTGAAGCTTTCTTT	CASLKGDDTEAFF
-	TRBJ2-1	TRBV10-1	-	TGCGCCAGCAGTGAGGGGAATTCCTACAATGAGCAGTTCTTC	CASSEGNSYNEQFF
-	TRBJ1-5	TRBV15	-	TGTGCCACCAGCAGATCATACGGGGGAACTCAGCCCCAGCATTTT	CATSRSYGGTQPQHF
TRBD1	TRBJ2-2	TRBV6-5	once	TGTGCCAGCAGCCATCGGACAGGGTACACCGGGGAGCTGTTTTTT	CASSHRTGYTGELFF
-	TRBJ2-7	TRBV7-6	once	TGTGCCAGCAGTCGATTAGGGGGTGGGTACGAGCAGTACTTC	CASSRLGGGYEQYF
TRBD1	TRBJ2-5	TRBV6-7	-	TGTGCCAGCAGTTGGGACAGGGAAGAGACCCAGTACTTC	CASSWDREETQYF
-	TRBJ1-5	TRBV9	-	TGTGCCAGCAGCGTCGGGATTAATAGCAATCAGCCCCAGCATTTT	CASSVGINSNQPQHF